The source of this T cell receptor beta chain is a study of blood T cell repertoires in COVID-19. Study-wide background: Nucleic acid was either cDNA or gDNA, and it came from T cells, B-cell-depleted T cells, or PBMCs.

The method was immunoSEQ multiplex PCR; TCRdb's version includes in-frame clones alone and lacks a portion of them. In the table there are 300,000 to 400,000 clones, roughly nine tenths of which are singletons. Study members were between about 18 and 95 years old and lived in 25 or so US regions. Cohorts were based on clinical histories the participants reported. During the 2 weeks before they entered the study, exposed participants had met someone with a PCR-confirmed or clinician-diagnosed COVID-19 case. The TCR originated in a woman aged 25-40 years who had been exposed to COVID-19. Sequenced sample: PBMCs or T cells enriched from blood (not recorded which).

CDR3 sequence (DNA): TGTGCCTGGAGTGTACAGTCCAACACCGGGGAGCTGTTTTTT. This gives the protein CAWSVQSNTGELFF. V usage is TRBV30 and J usage is TRBJ2-2; the D is unclear. Germline CDR1 GTSNPN, CDR2 SVGIG (reference sequence). CDR3 length: 14 residues. Trimming removed 0 bases at V and 2 bases at J, with 7 bases between. The variable domain in full, completed from reference TRBV30 and TRBJ2-2, reads SQTIHQWPATLVQPVGSPLSLECTVEGTSNPNLYWYRQAAGRGLQLLFYSVGIGQISSEVPQNLSASRPQDRQFILSSKKLLLSDSGFYLCAWSVQSNTGELFFGEGSRLTVL.